The 21 T cell receptor beta chains given below trace back to one sample, sequenced in a study of regulatory T cells in long-lasting Graves disease (dated by TCRdb to about 2021). Explained via the paper, the time point label denotes: newly diagnosed GD, antithyroid drugs for less than 3 months. RNA was extracted from PBMCs in TRIzol for both TCR sequencing and RNA sequencing. Library prep was done by multiplex PCR. Sequencer: Illumina HiSeq 4000. CDR3 regions were amplified by Arm-PCR with iRepertoire HTBI primers to construct TCR beta libraries. Using fastp trimming at Q25 and MiXCR clonotype assembly, TCRdb reanalyzed the public sequencing data and kept in-frame beta chains. Each entry is one CDR3 protein sequence, shown with its most common DNA and genes. The table for this sample lists 350,000 to 450,000 distinct CDR3 sequences; 12% of them were counted only once. Over 15% of the sample belongs to the ten largest clones.

These sequences were also reported in another study, on T cells in Graves' hyperthyroidism and ophthalmopathy.

Source: peripheral blood mononuclear cells (PBMCs), taken at new diagnosis, from a patient treated with antithyroid drugs. The receptors come from a young woman with Graves disease. Donor details come from another sample of the same person, matched by shared clones.

This rearrangement joins TRBV4-1 to TRBJ1-5; no clear D. This CDR3 has 14 residues. Germline V gene data show CDR1 as MGHRA and CDR2 as YSYEKL. Deletions cut 3 bases from V and 7 bases from J, with 13 bases between. The CDR3 here is CASSHGTLPQPQHF. DNA of the CDR3: TGCGCCAGCAGCCACGGCACTTTGCCCCAGCCCCAGCATTTT.

This clonotype was observed a few times. The rearrangement joins TRBV6-2 or TRBV6-3 to TRBJ2-1; 8 bases line up with TRBD1. Trimming removed 5 bases from V and 10 bases from J; junction bases left unmatched: 10. Germline lookup yields CDR1 MNHEY and CDR2 SVGEGT. The CDR3 is 14 residues long. CDR3 coding DNA: TGTGCCAGCAGTGCAGGACAGGGTTTCGCCGAGCAGTTCTTC. Translation gives CASSAGQGFAEQFF.

This clonotype was observed a handful of times. The chain has TRBV10-2 and TRBJ2-6, with a weak D call TRBD1 (6 bases). Trimming removed 4 bases at V and 1 base at J, with 17 bases between. The V gene's germline CDR1 is WSHSY and CDR2 SAAADI. The CDR3 spans 18 residues. The CDR3 DNA reads as TGCGCCAGCAGTGTCCGGGACACAATAAAATCTGGGGCCAACGTCCTGACTTTC. This gives the protein CASSVRDTIKSGANVLTF.

The chain combines TRBV20-1 with TRBJ1-1, with TRBD1 identical over 9 bases. This CDR3 has 18 amino acids. The trim removed 0 bases at V and 0 bases at J, leaving 11 bases unmatched. CDR1 is DFQATT and CDR2 is SNEGSKA in the germline V gene (reference sequence). Written as DNA, the CDR3 is TGCAGTGCTAGAGATCCGAGACAGGGGGTGAGGATGAACACTGAAGCTTTCTTT. Its translation is CSARDPRQGVRMNTEAFF.

This clonotype was recorded at least ten times. The genes are TRBV20-1 and TRBJ2-1; D gene unclear. Germline V gene data show CDR1 as DFQATT and CDR2 as SNEGSKA (reference sequence). V was clipped by 8 bases and J by 5 bases, with 25 bases between them. CDR3 size: 16 residues. The CDR3 nucleotides are TGCAGTCAGGCTTTTTGGCCAGCCGGCAGCGACAATGAGCAGTTCTTC. It codes for CSQAFWPAGSDNEQFF.

This clonotype was observed at least ten times. V is TRBV12-3 or TRBV12-4 and J is TRBJ1-1; tentatively, D is TRBD1 (6 bases). Between the trimmed V and J ends, which lost 7 bases and 0 bases, there was a span of 9 bases. CDR3 length equals 13 residues. CDR3 sequence reads: CASTGQLNTEAFF. CDR3 in DNA: TGTGCCAGCACCGGACAGCTGAACACTGAAGCTTTCTTT.

CDR3 protein: CASSQDNRASGRIQETQYF. The CDR3 DNA follows: TGTGCCAGCAGCCAAGATAATAGGGCTAGCGGGAGGATTCAAGAGACCCAGTACTTC. The chain combines TRBV3-1 with TRBJ2-5, with 11 nucleotides matching TRBD2. Germline trimming cut 0 bases from V and 2 bases from J; bases unmatched to any gene: 11. The CDR3 sequence is 19 residues long. CDR1 LGHDT and CDR2 YNNKEL come from the germline V gene (reference sequence).

This clonotype was counted many times. V is TRBV20-1 and J is TRBJ1-2, with D tentatively TRBD1 (5 bases). V was cut by 5 bases and J by 0 bases, with 13 bases left in between. The CDR3 has 14 amino acids. Germline CDR1 and CDR2: DFQATT and SNEGSKA (reference sequence). The CDR3 spells CSAVGTLTNYGYTF. The CDR3 DNA follows: TGCAGTGCTGTAGGGACTTTAACTAACTATGGCTACACCTTC.

The sample holds many counts of this clonotype. The genes are TRBV20-1 and TRBJ1-5; tentative D call: TRBD1 (5 bases). The germline V gene encodes CDR1 DFQATT and CDR2 SNEGSKA (reference sequence). The V end lost 3 bases, the J end lost 2 bases, and 14 bases lay between the germline ends. This CDR3 is built from 15 residues. Here the CDR3 DNA reads TGCAGTGCTAGGGATTGGGGGACCCGCAATCAGCCCCAGCATTTT. Its translation: CSARDWGTRNQPQHF.

The chain has TRBV20-1 and TRBJ1-5; D is unresolved. Germline V gene lookup returns CDR1 DFQATT and CDR2 SNEGSKA (reference sequence). CDR3 length equals 12 residues. V was shortened by 6 bases and J by 6 bases, with 12 bases between the two germline ends. The CDR3: CSATILGQPQHF. The CDR3 DNA follows: TGCAGTGCCACGATATTGGGTCAGCCCCAGCATTTT.

This clonotype was seen a few times. The V gene is TRBV29-1, the J gene TRBJ2-5, with no clear D. This CDR3 is 15 amino acids long. V lost 7 bases and J lost 2, with 20 bases in between. Germline V gives CDR1 SQVTM, CDR2 ANQGSEA. CDR3 sequence (DNA): TGCAGCGCTTCGGCCAGGCCAGGCCATCAAGAGACCCAGTACTTC. It codes for CSASARPGHQETQYF.

This clonotype turned up a few times. V usage is TRBV29-1 and J usage is TRBJ1-1; 7 nucleotides align to TRBD1. CDR1 is SQVTM and CDR2 is ANQGSEA in the germline V gene. The CDR3 is 15 residues long. V lost 6 bases to trimming and J lost 0 bases; unmatched junction nucleotides: 10. Here the CDR3 DNA reads TGCAGCGTCCAACAGGGGAGGGCGATGAACACTGAAGCTTTCTTT. Protein: CSVQQGRAMNTEAFF.

This clonotype was observed a few times. The V call is TRBV30, the J call TRBJ2-6, with TRBD1 matching over 9 bases. The CDR3 consists of 17 residues. Germline CDR1 is GTSNPN and CDR2 is SVGIG (reference sequence). Trimming at V came to 0 bases and at J to 3 bases, leaving 6 bases not matched to a gene. CDR3 coding DNA: TGTGCCTGGAGTGTAGGGACAGGGTTAGTTGGGGCCAACGTCCTGACTTTC. This translates into CAWSVGTGLVGANVLTF.

This clonotype was observed a few times. The chain uses TRBV7-2 and TRBJ2-5; 9 nucleotides agree with TRBD2. The CDR3 totals 15 residues. Germline V gene sequence: CDR1 SGHTA, CDR2 FQGNSA. Trimming took 1 base from V and 2 from J; bases not matched to a gene: 2. Here the CDR3 reads CASSLGLAGQETQYF. CDR3 sequence (DNA): TGTGCCAGCAGCTTAGGGCTAGCGGGACAAGAGACCCAGTACTTC.

In this sample, this clonotype turned up many times. The J gene is TRBJ1-1, the V gene TRBV20-1; 7 nucleotides align to TRBD1. This CDR3 has 12 residues. J gave up 5 bases and V 5 bases, and 5 bases lay outside the gene matches. CDR1 is DFQATT, CDR2 SNEGSKA, per germline (reference sequence). CDR3 amino acids: CSAPRGETEAFF. The CDR3 DNA reads as TGCAGTGCTCCCAGGGGGGAGACTGAAGCTTTCTTT.

A few counts support this clonotype. The chain couples TRBV30 to TRBJ2-7, with 8 bases matching TRBD1. Per the germline V gene, CDR1 is GTSNPN and CDR2 is SVGIG (reference sequence). The CDR3 consists of 13 residues. With V trimmed by 8 bases and J by 2 bases, 8 bases remained unmatched. DNA for the CDR3: TGTGCCGTGACAGGGGAGGACACCTACGAGCAGTACGTC. Its protein is CAVTGEDTYEQYV.

At least ten counts were recorded for this clonotype. The gene calls are TRBV4-1 and TRBJ2-1; 9 bases line up with TRBD1. Germline trimming cut 1 base from V and 1 base from J; bases unmatched to any gene: 2. Germline V gene data show CDR1 as MGHRA and CDR2 as YSYEKL. The CDR3 is 16 amino acids. CDR3: CASSQGGTGSYNEQFF. The CDR3 DNA reads TGCGCCAGCAGCCAAGGGGGGACAGGGTCCTACAATGAGCAGTTCTTC.

This clonotype was seen at least ten times. The chain joins TRBV9 to TRBJ2-7; D gene unclear. CDR3 size: 12 residues. Germline CDR1 SGDLS, CDR2 YYNGEE. V gave up 4 bases and J gave up 6 bases, with 11 bases separating them. CDR3 nucleotide sequence: TGTGCCAGCAGCCCCCGGTGGGGCGAGCAGTACTTC. This sequence encodes CASSPRWGEQYF.

This clonotype was picked up many times. The rearrangement uses TRBV7-2 and TRBJ1-5; possible D gene TRBD1, 5 bases. Trimming took off 3 bases at V and 6 bases at J, with 18 bases between the two ends. The V gene's germline CDR1 is SGHTA and CDR2 FQGNSA. The CDR3 totals 16 residues. The CDR3 DNA sequence: TGTGCCAGCAGCTTGGGGGAAGAGGGGCGCGGTCAGCCCCAGCATTTT. Its protein product is CASSLGEEGRGQPQHF.

V usage is TRBV20-1 and J usage is TRBJ1-6, with D maybe TRBD1 (5 bases). From germline, CDR1 is DFQATT and CDR2 SNEGSKA (reference sequence). The CDR3 spans 14 residues. V was pared by 0 bases and J by 9 bases, with 12 bases between. The CDR3 coding sequence is TGCAGTGCTAGAGATGGCCAGGGTGGTTCACCCCTCCACTTT. It specifies CSARDGQGGSPLHF.

V usage is TRBV28 and J usage is TRBJ1-2, with 7 nucleotides matching TRBD1. The J segment lost 5 bases and the V segment lost 6 bases, leaving 15 bases of the junction unmatched. CDR3 length equals 16 residues. Germline V gene data show CDR1 as MDHEN and CDR2 as SYDVKM. The CDR3 sequence: CASSPRDSQKRYGYTF. As DNA, the CDR3 is TGTGCCAGCAGCCCCAGGGACAGCCAAAAGCGGTATGGCTACACCTTC.